A selection of T cell receptor beta chains follows, all from one sample in a study of lymphopenia after photon versus proton radiotherapy. Assay: immunoSEQ multiplex PCR; the TCRdb copy retains only in-frame clones and omits some. The sample has 24,000 or so clones, about 80% seen once. The source was peripheral blood, collected from a patient treated with photon-based radiotherapy. The receptors derive from a man aged 35-49 years with gastric cancer. CDR3s include the opening cysteine and the closing phenylalanine or tryptophan. The D gene is left open where the match is weak.

V gene,J gene,D gene,CDR3 protein
TRBV7-2,TRBJ1-6,-,CASSSEQIPNSPLHF
TRBV30,TRBJ2-7,TRBD1,CAWSGQGISFGYEQYF
TRBV5-5,TRBJ2-7,TRBD2,CASSLREGQSYEQYF
TRBV5-1,TRBJ2-2,-,CASSLESGPLAGELFF
TRBV30,TRBJ2-5,TRBD1,CASRTGSKETQYF
TRBV4-2,TRBJ2-1,-,CASSLDRHEQFF
TRBV5-1,TRBJ2-7,TRBD1,CASTTGQGSPYEQYF
TRBV4-1,TRBJ2-5,-,CASSQAWPTSRETQYF
TRBV15,TRBJ1-3,-,CATSRDIKPGNTIYF
TRBV6-1,TRBJ2-5,TRBD2,CASRTSGGYETQYF
TRBV7-9,TRBJ2-7,TRBD1,CASSSKDRVEQYF
TRBV2,TRBJ2-3,TRBD2,CASSPGTSGGRGDTQYF
TRBV7-9,TRBJ2-6,-,CASSTQEYHQSRANVLTF
TRBV5-5,TRBJ2-3,-,CASSSYLGDTQYF
TRBV4-3,TRBJ2-1,TRBD2,CASSPSTSGGYNEQFF
TRBV2,TRBJ1-4,-,CASKGQVNEKLFF
TRBV10-3,TRBJ1-3,TRBD1,CAISPRQGAGNTIYF
TRBV18,TRBJ2-7,-,CASSPLSVSYEQYF
TRBV9,TRBJ2-5,-,CASSPRGVGSQETQYF
TRBV14,TRBJ2-5,-,CASSRTRVWETQYF
TRBV14,TRBJ2-3,-,CASSQVRSLYTDTQYF
TRBV6-4,TRBJ2-7,TRBD2,CASSDSTTSGGPYEQYF
TRBV30,TRBJ2-7,TRBD2,CAWSGGGTSSYEQYF
TRBV30,TRBJ2-7,-,CAWRAGTARGQYF
TRBV11-2,TRBJ2-5,-,CASSPVWGVGETQYF
TRBV7-2,TRBJ1-5,TRBD1,CASSRGDRVYQPQHF
TRBV18,TRBJ1-1,TRBD1,CASSAGGTANTEAFF
TRBV4-1,TRBJ2-7,-,CASSSPGLRDEQYF
TRBV29-1,TRBJ1-2,-,CSAQPDRNYGYTF
TRBV14,TRBJ2-2,-,CASSKLGPGELFF
TRBV5-6,TRBJ1-2,TRBD1,CASSPGQGDYGYTF
TRBV5-4,TRBJ2-3,-,CASSPALRGGASTDTQYF
TRBV6-6,TRBJ1-5,-,CASSPLGMREPQHF
TRBV9,TRBJ2-3,TRBD2,CASSAQLAGADTQYF
TRBV7-8,TRBJ2-7,TRBD1,CASSIRDSSYEQYF
TRBV5-1,TRBJ2-7,-,CASSPNGGEQYF
TRBV7-2,TRBJ1-2,-,CASSLAGQGTSYGYTF